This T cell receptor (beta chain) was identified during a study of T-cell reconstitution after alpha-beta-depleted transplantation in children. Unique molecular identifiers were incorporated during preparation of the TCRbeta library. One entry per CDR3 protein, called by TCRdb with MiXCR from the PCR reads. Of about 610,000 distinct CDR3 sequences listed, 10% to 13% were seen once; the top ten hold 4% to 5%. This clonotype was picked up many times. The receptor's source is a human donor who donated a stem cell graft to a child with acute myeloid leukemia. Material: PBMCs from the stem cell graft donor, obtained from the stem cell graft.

The CDR3, as DNA: TGTGCCAGCAACATGGGACTGACCATGAACACTGAAGCTTTCTTT. Residues: CASNMGLTMNTEAFF. The V gene is TRBV6-1, the J gene TRBJ1-1, with D maybe TRBD1 (5 bases). The CDR3 loop spans 15 amino acids. The germline CDR1 and CDR2 sequences are MNHNS and SASEGT. V was clipped by 7 bases and J by 0 bases, with 15 bases between them.